This entry is about one T cell receptor (beta chain). The sample comes from a study of shared clonotypes between healthy human individuals. About the study: A donor's plate count was three for CD4 naive and three for CD4 memory; CD8 naive had two and CD8 memory one.

For sorted subsets, about 200 ng DNA per replicate equaled 30,000 or so T cell genomes. Method: immunoSEQ multiplex PCR; TCRdb's copy keeps in-frame clones and lacks some. The table has more than 2 million clones, approximately 95% seen once. This CDR3 is built from 16 residues. The germline CDR1 and CDR2 sequences are MNHEY and SMNVEV (reference sequence). V lost 1 base and J lost 1, with 12 bases in between. Naive-designated CD8 cells lacked CD45RO, were positively enriched for CCR7, and omitted terminally differentiated effector memory CD45RA+ cells. This sequence originates from a man younger than 30 in good health. Sequencing was done on a sample of naive CD8+ T cells sorted from blood. The J gene is TRBJ2-3, the V gene TRBV27, with D hard to call. The CDR3 region has the DNA TGTGCCAGCAGTTTATTAGGTAGCCGGCGCACAGATACGCAGTATTTT. Translating it yields CASSLLGSRRTDTQYF.